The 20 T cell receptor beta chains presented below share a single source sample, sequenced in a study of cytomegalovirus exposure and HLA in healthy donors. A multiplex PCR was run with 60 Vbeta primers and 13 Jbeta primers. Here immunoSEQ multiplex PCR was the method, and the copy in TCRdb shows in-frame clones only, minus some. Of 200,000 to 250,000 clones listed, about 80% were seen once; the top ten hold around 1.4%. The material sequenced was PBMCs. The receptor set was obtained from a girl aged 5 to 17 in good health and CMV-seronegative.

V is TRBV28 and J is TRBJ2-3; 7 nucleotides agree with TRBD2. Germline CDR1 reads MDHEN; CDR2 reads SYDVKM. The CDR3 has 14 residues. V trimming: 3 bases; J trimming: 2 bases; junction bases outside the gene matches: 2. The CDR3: CASSLAGVTDTQYF. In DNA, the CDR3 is TGTGCCAGCAGTTTGGCGGGAGTCACAGATACGCAGTATTTT.

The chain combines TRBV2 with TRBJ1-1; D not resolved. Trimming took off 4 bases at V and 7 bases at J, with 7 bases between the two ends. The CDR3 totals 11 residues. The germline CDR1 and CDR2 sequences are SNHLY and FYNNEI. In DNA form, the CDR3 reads TGTGCCAGCAGTGTTCTCCGTGAAGCTTTCTTT. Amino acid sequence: CASSVLREAFF.

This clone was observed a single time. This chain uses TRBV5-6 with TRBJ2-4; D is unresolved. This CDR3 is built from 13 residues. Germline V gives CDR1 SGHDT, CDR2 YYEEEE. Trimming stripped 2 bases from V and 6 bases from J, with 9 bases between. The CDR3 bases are TGTGCCAGCAGCTTACCATTGAGAAACATTCAGTACTTC. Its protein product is CASSLPLRNIQYF.

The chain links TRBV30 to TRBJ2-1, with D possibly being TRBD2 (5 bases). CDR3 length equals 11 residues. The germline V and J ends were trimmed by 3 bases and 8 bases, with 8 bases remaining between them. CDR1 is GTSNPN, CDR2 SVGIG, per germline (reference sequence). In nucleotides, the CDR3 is TGTGCCTGGAGCAGTAGCGATGAGCAGTTCTTC. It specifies CAWSSSDEQFF.

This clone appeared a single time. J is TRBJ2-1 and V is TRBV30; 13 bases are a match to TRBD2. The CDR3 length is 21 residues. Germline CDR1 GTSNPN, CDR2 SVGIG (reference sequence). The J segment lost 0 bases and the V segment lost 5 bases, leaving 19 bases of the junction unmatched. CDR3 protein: CAWDALGTSGAPSSSYNEQFF. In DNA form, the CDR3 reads TGTGCCTGGGACGCCCTGGGGACTAGCGGGGCACCGTCGAGCTCCTACAATGAGCAGTTCTTC.

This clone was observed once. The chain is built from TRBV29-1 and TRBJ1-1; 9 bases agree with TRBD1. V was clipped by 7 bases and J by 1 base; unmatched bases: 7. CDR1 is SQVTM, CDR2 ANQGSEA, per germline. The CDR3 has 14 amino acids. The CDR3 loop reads CSAPDRGPNTEAFF. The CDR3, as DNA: TGCAGCGCCCCGGACAGGGGCCCGAACACTGAAGCTTTCTTT.

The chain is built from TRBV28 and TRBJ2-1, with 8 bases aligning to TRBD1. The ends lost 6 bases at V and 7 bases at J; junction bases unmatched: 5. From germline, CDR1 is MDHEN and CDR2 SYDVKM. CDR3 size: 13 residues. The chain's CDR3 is CASRLQGGNEQFF. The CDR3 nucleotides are TGTGCCAGCAGGCTACAGGGGGGTAATGAGCAGTTCTTC.

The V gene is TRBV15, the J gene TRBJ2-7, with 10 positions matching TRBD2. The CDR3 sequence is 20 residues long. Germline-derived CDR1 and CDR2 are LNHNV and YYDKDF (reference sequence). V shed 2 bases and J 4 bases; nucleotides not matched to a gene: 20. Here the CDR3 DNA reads TGTGCCACCAGCAGATCCGTAATGAAAGGACTAGCGGCGGACCGGTACGAGCAGTACTTC. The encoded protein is CATSRSVMKGLAADRYEQYF.

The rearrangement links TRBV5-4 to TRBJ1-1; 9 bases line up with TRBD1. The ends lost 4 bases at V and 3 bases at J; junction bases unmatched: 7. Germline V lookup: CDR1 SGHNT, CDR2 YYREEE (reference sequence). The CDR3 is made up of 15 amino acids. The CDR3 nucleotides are TGTGCCAGCAGCGAGACAGGGGGAGGGCACACTGAAGCTTTCTTT. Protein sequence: CASSETGGGHTEAFF.

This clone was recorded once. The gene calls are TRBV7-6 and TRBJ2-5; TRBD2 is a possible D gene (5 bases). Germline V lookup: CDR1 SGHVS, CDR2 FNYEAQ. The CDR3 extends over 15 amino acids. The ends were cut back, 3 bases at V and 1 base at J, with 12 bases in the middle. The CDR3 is CASSFVAGLQETQYF. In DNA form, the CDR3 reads TGTGCCAGCAGCTTCGTTGCGGGCCTCCAAGAGACCCAGTACTTC.

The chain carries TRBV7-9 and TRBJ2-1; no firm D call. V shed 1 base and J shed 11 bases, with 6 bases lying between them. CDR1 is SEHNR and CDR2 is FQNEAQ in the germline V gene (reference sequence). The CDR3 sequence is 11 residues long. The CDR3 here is CASSLGLQQFF. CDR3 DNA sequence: TGTGCCAGCAGCTTAGGTCTCCAGCAGTTCTTC.

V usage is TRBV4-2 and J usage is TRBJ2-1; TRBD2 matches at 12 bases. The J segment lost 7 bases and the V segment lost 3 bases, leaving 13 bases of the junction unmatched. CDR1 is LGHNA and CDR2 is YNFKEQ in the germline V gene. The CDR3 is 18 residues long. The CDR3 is CASSQYYLAGGPGNEQFF. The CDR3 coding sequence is TGTGCCAGCAGCCAGTATTACCTAGCGGGAGGGCCTGGTAATGAGCAGTTCTTC.

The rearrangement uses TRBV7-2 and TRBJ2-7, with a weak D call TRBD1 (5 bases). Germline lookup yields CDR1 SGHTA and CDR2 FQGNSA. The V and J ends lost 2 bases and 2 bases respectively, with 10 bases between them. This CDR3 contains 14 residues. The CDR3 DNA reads TGTGCCAGCAGCTTAACCCAGGGCCCCTACGAGCAGTACTTC. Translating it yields CASSLTQGPYEQYF.

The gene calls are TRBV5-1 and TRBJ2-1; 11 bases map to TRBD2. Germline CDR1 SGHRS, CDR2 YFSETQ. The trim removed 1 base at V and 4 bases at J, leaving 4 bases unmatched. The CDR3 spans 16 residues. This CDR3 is CASSLFGTSGYNEQFF. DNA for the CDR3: TGCGCCAGCAGCTTGTTTGGGACTAGCGGTTACAATGAGCAGTTCTTC.

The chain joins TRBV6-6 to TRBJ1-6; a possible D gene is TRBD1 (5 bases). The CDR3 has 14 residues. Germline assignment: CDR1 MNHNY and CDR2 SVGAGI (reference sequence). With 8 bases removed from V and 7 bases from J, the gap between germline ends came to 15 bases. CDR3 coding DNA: TGTGCCAGCGTTTCGGGCAGGGCCAATTCACCCCTCCACTTT. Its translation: CASVSGRANSPLHF.

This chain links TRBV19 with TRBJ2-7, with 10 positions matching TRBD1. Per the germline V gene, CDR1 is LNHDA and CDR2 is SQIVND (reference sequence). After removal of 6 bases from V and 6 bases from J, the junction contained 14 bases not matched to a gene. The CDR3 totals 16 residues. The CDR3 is CASSQSGTGVGGEQYF. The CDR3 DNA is TGTGCCAGTAGCCAATCTGGGACAGGGGTGGGAGGCGAGCAGTACTTC.

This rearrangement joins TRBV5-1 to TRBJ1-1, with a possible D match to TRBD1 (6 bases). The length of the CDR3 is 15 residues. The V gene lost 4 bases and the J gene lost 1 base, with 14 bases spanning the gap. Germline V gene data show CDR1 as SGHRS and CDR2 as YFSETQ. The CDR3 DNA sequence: TGCGCCAGCAGCGGAGGTCAGGGGTGGAACACTGAAGCTTTCTTT. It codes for CASSGGQGWNTEAFF. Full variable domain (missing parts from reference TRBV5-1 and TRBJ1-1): KAGVTQTPRYLIKTRGQQVTLSCSPISGHRSVSWYQQTPGQGLQFLFEYFSETQRNKGNFPGRFSGRQFSNSRSEMNVSTLELGDSALYLCASSGGQGWNTEAFFGQGTRLTVV.

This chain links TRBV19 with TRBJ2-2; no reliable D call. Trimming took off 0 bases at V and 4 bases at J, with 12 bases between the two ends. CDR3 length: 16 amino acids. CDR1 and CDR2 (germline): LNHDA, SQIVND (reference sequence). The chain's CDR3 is CASSIEVRISTGELFF. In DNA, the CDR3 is TGTGCCAGTAGTATAGAAGTCAGGATCAGCACCGGGGAGCTGTTTTTT. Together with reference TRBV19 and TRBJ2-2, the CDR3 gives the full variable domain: DGGITQSPKYLFRKEGQNVTLSCEQNLNHDAMYWYRQDPGQGLRLIYYSQIVNDFQKGDIAEGYSVSREKKESFPLTVTSAQKNPTAFYLCASSIEVRISTGELFFGEGSRLTVL.

CDR3 residues: CASSYSRTGYNSPLHF. The CDR3 bases are TGTGCCAGCAGTTACTCGAGAACAGGGTATAATTCACCCCTCCACTTT. The chain recombines TRBV6-5 with TRBJ1-6; D might be TRBD1 (6 bases). The V and J ends lost 0 bases and 4 bases respectively, with 10 bases between them. This CDR3 spans 16 amino acids. Germline V gene data show CDR1 as MNHEY and CDR2 as SVGAGI.

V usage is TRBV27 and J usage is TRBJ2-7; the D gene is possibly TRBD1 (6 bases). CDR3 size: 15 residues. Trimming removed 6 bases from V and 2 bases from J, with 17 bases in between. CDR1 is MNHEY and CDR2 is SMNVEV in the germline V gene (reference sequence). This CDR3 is CASSTGQTGTYEQYF. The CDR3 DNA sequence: TGTGCCAGCAGCACCGGACAGACGGGGACCTACGAGCAGTACTTC.